The 7 T cell receptor beta chains in this list originate from one sample, sequenced in a study of shared clonotypes between healthy human individuals. The repertoire was sequenced with immunoSEQ multiplex PCR; TCRdb's copy has only in-frame clones and lacks some. The sample lists hundreds of thousands of clones, about 74% occurring once. Sequenced input: memory CD4+ T cells sorted from blood. Subset of the sample: CD45RA-negative fraction. All receptors come from a woman aged 25 to 39 in good health.

This clone was counted only a few times. The chain employs TRBV2 and TRBJ2-4, with unresolved D. The CDR3 sequence is 12 residues long. Germline loops: CDR1 SNHLY, CDR2 FYNNEI. Trimming cost V 6 bases and J 0 bases, with 3 bases left between them. Written as DNA, the CDR3 is TGTGCCAGCAGCCTAGCCAAAAACATTCAGTACTTC. Protein product: CASSLAKNIQYF.

The chain uses TRBV5-4 and TRBJ2-7; 11 positions agree with TRBD2. This CDR3 comprises 14 residues. J gave up 4 bases and V 5 bases, and 5 bases lay outside the gene matches. Germline lookup yields CDR1 SGHNT and CDR2 YYREEE (reference sequence). The CDR3: CASSPRLAGYEQYF. CDR3 DNA: TGTGCCAGCAGTCCCAGACTAGCGGGATACGAGCAGTACTTC.

The genes are TRBV5-4 and TRBJ2-2; D uncertain. Germline V CDR1 and CDR2: SGHNT, YYREEE (reference sequence). This CDR3 region has 18 residues. Trimming pared 5 bases from V and 0 bases from J, leaving 20 bases between. The CDR3 protein is CASSAWAPGHANTGELFF. The CDR3 DNA follows: TGTGCCAGCAGTGCTTGGGCCCCCGGCCACGCGAACACCGGGGAGCTGTTTTTT.

A note on this clone: Other DNA variants within this sample encode the same CDR3. The chain links TRBV7-9 to TRBJ1-1; TRBD1 aligns across 8 bases. V lost 5 bases and J lost 8; bases outside the gene matches: 7. Germline V lookup: CDR1 SEHNR, CDR2 FQNEAQ (reference sequence). The CDR3 sequence is 13 residues long. CDR3 sequence reads: CASSRGQGAEAFF. The CDR3 DNA sequence: TGTGCCAGCAGCCGCGGGCAGGGGGCAGAAGCTTTCTTT.

The chain couples TRBV23-1 to TRBJ2-6; 9 positions match TRBD1. TRBV23-1 is known as an ORF, though its function is uncertain. With V trimmed by 7 bases and J by 0 bases, 7 bases remained unmatched. CDR3 size: 17 residues. CDR3 nucleotides: TGCGCCAGCATTCCGGGACAGGGACACTCTGGGGCCAACGTCCTGACTTTC. Its translation is CASIPGQGHSGANVLTF.

This chain's CDR3 is CSVRWDFNFNEQFF. For the CDR3, the DNA is TGCAGCGTCAGGTGGGACTTCAACTTCAATGAGCAGTTCTTC. V is TRBV29-1 and J is TRBJ2-1, with a possible D match to TRBD2 (6 bases). CDR3 length: 14 residues. Looked up from germline, CDR1 is SQVTM and CDR2 is ANQGSEA. V dropped 6 bases and J dropped 6 bases, with 18 bases sitting between them.

The chain couples TRBV6-5 to TRBJ2-5; no reliable D call. Germline-derived CDR1 and CDR2 are MNHEY and SVGAGI. Trimming took 7 bases from V and 4 from J, leaving 19 bases between them. The CDR3 has 15 residues. CDR3 residues: CASTPDGDDSETQYF. CDR3 in DNA: TGTGCCAGCACCCCTGATGGTGATGATTCAGAGACCCAGTACTTC.